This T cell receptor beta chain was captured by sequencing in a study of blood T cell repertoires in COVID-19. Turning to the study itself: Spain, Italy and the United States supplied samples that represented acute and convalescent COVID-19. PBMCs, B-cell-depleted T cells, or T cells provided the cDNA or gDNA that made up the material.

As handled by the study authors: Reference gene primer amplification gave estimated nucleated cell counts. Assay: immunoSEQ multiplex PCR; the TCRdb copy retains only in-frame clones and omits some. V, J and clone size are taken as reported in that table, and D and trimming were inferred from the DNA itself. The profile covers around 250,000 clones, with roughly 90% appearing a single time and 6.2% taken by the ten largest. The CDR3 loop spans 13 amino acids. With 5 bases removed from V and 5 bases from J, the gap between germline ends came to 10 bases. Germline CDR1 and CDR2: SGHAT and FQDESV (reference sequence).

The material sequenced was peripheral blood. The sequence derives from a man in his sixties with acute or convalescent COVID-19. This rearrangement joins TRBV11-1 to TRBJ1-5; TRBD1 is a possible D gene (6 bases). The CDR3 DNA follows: TGTGCCAGCAGCCTACAGGGAGATCAGCCCCAGCATTTT. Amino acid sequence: CASSLQGDQPQHF.